One and the same sample provided the 2 T cell receptor beta chains below, sequenced in a study of vaccination and CD4 T cells after COVID-19. The study sequenced cultured CD4+ T cell DNA using the Oncomine TCR Beta short-read assay. TCRdb recomputed calls from the PCR reads with MiXCR, one row per CDR3 protein. The data hold 14,000 to 15,000 distinct CDR3 sequences, with roughly 28% observed a single time. The antigens of these receptors remain unknown. The treatment is: roughly 11-day PBMC culture with coronavirus spike peptide pools or control peptides (ViraFEST assay). The source material was cultured CD4+ T cells from blood. These receptors were collected from a human donor with COVID-19.

J is TRBJ1-2 and V is TRBV6-5; 7 nucleotides agree with TRBD1. The CDR3 loop spans 13 amino acids. CDR1 and CDR2 from the germline V gene are MNHEY and SVGAGI. V shed 4 bases and J 8 bases; nucleotides not matched to a gene: 7. CDR3 amino acids: CASSLTGPGGYTF. The DNA for the CDR3 is TGTGCCAGCAGTTTGACAGGGCCGGGGGGCTACACCTTC.

V is TRBV9 and J is TRBJ2-3, with 8 bases that match TRBD2. The germline V gene encodes CDR1 SGDLS and CDR2 YYNGEE. The CDR3 is 16 residues long. V was pared by 0 bases and J by 1 base, with 4 bases of the junction left unmatched. The CDR3 reads CASSVAGGTRTDTQYF. CDR3 bases: TGTGCCAGCAGCGTAGCGGGGGGGACCCGCACAGATACGCAGTATTTT. Using reference TRBV9 and TRBJ2-3 for the parts outside the CDR3, the full variable domain is DSGVTQTPKHLITATGQRVTLRCSPRSGDLSVYWYQQSLDQGLQFLIQYYNGEERAKGNILERFSAQQFPDLHSELNLSSLELGDSALYFCASSVAGGTRTDTQYFGPGTRLTVL.